This record concerns one TCR beta chain sequence. Only in-frame clones appear in the TCRdb table, and some are missing; sequencing was by immunoSEQ multiplex PCR. Altogether more than 85,000 clones are present, 85% being singletons, with the ten largest covering about two fifths. These data are taken from a study of blood T cell repertoires in COVID-19. Whole-study context: COVID-19 samples, acute and convalescent, were from the United States, Italy and Spain. T cells, B-cell-depleted T cells, or PBMCs provided the cDNA or gDNA that served as material.

Germline CDR1 and CDR2: LNHNV and YYDKDF (reference sequence). Trimming left V 4 bases short and J 3 bases short, with 8 bases between. This CDR3 comprises 13 residues. The sample taken for sequencing was peripheral blood. The chain uses TRBV15 and TRBJ2-3; possible D gene TRBD2, 5 bases. This sequence originates from a man older than 75 with acute or convalescent COVID-19. The CDR3 reads CATSTGGTDTQYF. The CDR3 coding sequence is TGTGCCACCAGCACAGGCGGGACAGATACGCAGTATTTT.